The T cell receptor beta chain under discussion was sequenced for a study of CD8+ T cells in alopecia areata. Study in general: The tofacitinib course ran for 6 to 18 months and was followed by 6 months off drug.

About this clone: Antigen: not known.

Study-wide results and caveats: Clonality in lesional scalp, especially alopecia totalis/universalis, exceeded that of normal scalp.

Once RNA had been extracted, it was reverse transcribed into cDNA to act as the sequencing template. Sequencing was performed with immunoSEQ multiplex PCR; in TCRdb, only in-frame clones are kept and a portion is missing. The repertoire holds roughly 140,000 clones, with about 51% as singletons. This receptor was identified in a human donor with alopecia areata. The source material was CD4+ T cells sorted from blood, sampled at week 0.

The CDR3 DNA sequence: TGTGCCAGCAGCTTAAACAGGGTTGATGAGCAGTTCTTC. Amino acids: CASSLNRVDEQFF. J is TRBJ2-1 and V is TRBV7-2; tentative D call: TRBD1 (6 bases). Germline lookup yields CDR1 SGHTA and CDR2 FQGNSA. Deletions cut 2 bases from V and 8 bases from J, with 10 bases between. The CDR3 contains 13 residues.